Below are 11 T cell receptor beta chains sequenced from a single sample in a study of T cell responses to AZD1222 COVID-19 vaccine. Assay used: immunoSEQ multiplex PCR; TCRdb lists only in-frame clones, some missing. Of over 100,000 clones in the sample, around 82% were seen once. This sample comprised peripheral blood, obtained on day 0 of AZD1222 vaccination. Receptor source: an adult in good health.

Here the CDR3 DNA reads TGTGCCAGCAGTTTTGGTAGCGGGAGGAATTCGGGTGAGCAGTTCTTC. Its protein is CASSFGSGRNSGEQFF. The rearrangement joins TRBV28 to TRBJ2-1, with TRBD2 identical over 10 bases. Germline V CDR1 and CDR2: MDHEN, SYDVKM. The CDR3 sequence is 16 residues long. V was pared by 3 bases and J by 9 bases, with 11 bases of the junction left unmatched.

The chain is built from TRBV28 and TRBJ1-3; D remains ambiguous. The CDR3 sequence is 14 residues long. Trimming took 8 bases from V and 0 from J, leaving 11 bases between them. Germline-derived CDR1 and CDR2 are MDHEN and SYDVKM. The CDR3 DNA reads TGTGCCAGCGTCCCCCAGCCCTCTGGAAACACCATATATTTT. Amino acid sequence: CASVPQPSGNTIYF.

The rearrangement uses TRBV7-8 and TRBJ2-7; a possible D gene is TRBD2 (6 bases). CDR1 and CDR2 (germline): SGHVS, FQNEAQ. V lost 5 bases to trimming and J lost 6 bases, with 17 bases between them. This CDR3 has 14 amino acids. In nucleotides, the CDR3 is TGTGCCAGCAGCGACCGGGACTCTGCACGCGAGCAGTACTTC. As protein: CASSDRDSAREQYF.

This CDR3 is CAWSVGGNQPQHF. The CDR3 DNA follows: TGTGCCTGGAGTGTTGGGGGCAATCAGCCCCAGCATTTT. V usage is TRBV30 and J usage is TRBJ1-5; D is uncertain. The V gene's germline CDR1 is GTSNPN and CDR2 SVGIG (reference sequence). The CDR3 runs 13 residues. V lost 0 bases and J 2 bases, leaving 5 bases between the germline ends.

V gene TRBV6-6 combines with J gene TRBJ2-3; TRBD2 matches at 12 bases. V shed 5 bases and J 4 bases; nucleotides not matched to a gene: 4. The CDR3 is made up of 15 amino acids. Germline V gives CDR1 MNHNY, CDR2 SVGAGI (reference sequence). This chain's CDR3 is CASSLAGGPPDTQYF. CDR3 DNA sequence: TGTGCCAGCAGTCTAGCGGGAGGGCCCCCAGATACGCAGTATTTT.

This chain uses TRBV27 with TRBJ1-2; D is ambiguous. Trimming left V 3 bases short and J 3 bases short, with 20 bases between. CDR1 MNHEY and CDR2 SMNVEV come from the germline V gene (reference sequence). This CDR3 is 17 amino acids long. Here the CDR3 reads CASSFTSGEGTDYGYTF. CDR3 DNA: TGTGCCAGCAGTTTTACGTCCGGGGAGGGAACTGACTATGGCTACACCTTC.

To note about this clone: The sample has other DNA sequences that encode this CDR3 too. The chain employs TRBV4-2 and TRBJ2-3; 10 nucleotides align to TRBD2. CDR1 is LGHNA, CDR2 YNFKEQ, per germline. The CDR3 is 16 residues long. V gave up 0 bases and J gave up 1 base; unmatched junction bases: 1. The CDR3 DNA is TGTGCCAGCAGCCAAGATCTAGCGGGAGGCACAGATACGCAGTATTTT. Translating gives CASSQDLAGGTDTQYF.

This chain joins TRBV7-2 and TRBJ2-1; 12 bases agree with TRBD2. Losses at the gene ends were 0 bases for V and 6 bases for J; bases not matched to a gene: 9. The CDR3 extends over 18 amino acids. Germline lookup yields CDR1 SGHTA and CDR2 FQGNSA. CDR3 DNA sequence: TGTGCCAGCAGCTTAGCAGCTAGCGGGGGGGCAGGACGCAATGAGCAGTTCTTC. Translation: CASSLAASGGAGRNEQFF.

V is TRBV3-1 (or the pseudogene TRBV3-2) and J is TRBJ2-7, with 10 bases matching TRBD2. CDR3 length: 15 amino acids. Germline V gives CDR1 LGHDT, CDR2 YNNKEL (reference sequence). The V segment lost 1 base and the J segment 4 bases; nucleotides outside the gene matches: 4. CDR3 loop: CASSQGAAGGYEQYV. The CDR3 DNA follows: TGTGCCAGCAGCCAAGGCGCAGCGGGGGGGTACGAGCAGTACGTC.

This rearrangement joins TRBV19 to TRBJ2-5, with D maybe TRBD2 (6 bases). Trimming took 5 bases from V and 5 from J, leaving 9 bases between them. The length of the CDR3 is 12 residues. Germline CDR1 is LNHDA and CDR2 is SQIVND (reference sequence). The chain's CDR3 is CASSAGTETQYF. The CDR3 bases are TGTGCCAGTAGTGCGGGGACGGAGACCCAGTACTTC.

This clone was observed a few times. This sequence joins TRBV21-1 and TRBJ2-1; TRBD2, the table's D call, was not compared with the DNA. TRBV21-1 is a pseudogene locus. This CDR3 has 12 amino acids. Here the CDR3 DNA reads TGTGCCAGCCAGGACTTAGCCGCTGAGCAGTTCTTC. As protein: CASQDLAAEQFF.